This TCR beta chain stems from a study of cytomegalovirus exposure and HLA in healthy donors. Study-level results: As a later analysis revealed, most CMV-associated TCR beta chains appeared HLA-restricted.

V was shortened by 5 bases and J by 8 bases, with 9 bases between the two germline ends. Germline-derived CDR1 and CDR2 are ENHRY and SYGVKD. The CDR3 covers 11 residues. 60 Vbeta and 13 Jbeta primers were used in PCR. TCRdb keeps only in-frame clones here, not all; method: immunoSEQ multiplex PCR. The sample lists 150,000 or so clones, 65% to 75% occurring once. Worth noting for this clone: Its antigen is as yet unknown.

Sequenced input: PBMCs. The receptor comes from a man aged 25-45 years in good health and CMV-seronegative. The V gene is TRBV10-3, the J gene TRBJ1-1, with D perhaps TRBD1 (6 bases). This CDR3 reads CAISSDREAFF. The CDR3 DNA follows: TGTGCCATCAGTTCAGACAGGGAAGCTTTCTTT.